The 2 T cell receptor beta chains reported below all come from one sample, sequenced in a study of blood T cell repertoires in COVID-19. Produced via immunoSEQ multiplex PCR; TCRdb's table is partial and in-frame only. The sample lists fewer than 200,000 clones, around 83% seen once, with about 1.6% in the top ten. Sequences were obtained from peripheral blood. Receptors were obtained from a human donor in a cohort sampled during active COVID-19.

Written as DNA, the CDR3 is TGTGCCAGTAGTTGGGGGGACAGGGGGCTCTCGGACTATGGCTACACCTTC. Translating gives CASSWGDRGLSDYGYTF. The genes are TRBV19 and TRBJ1-2; TRBD1 matches at 12 bases. CDR3 length: 17 amino acids. Germline trimming cut 5 bases from V and 3 bases from J; bases unmatched to any gene: 10. Looked up from germline, CDR1 is LNHDA and CDR2 is SQIVND (reference sequence). The full variable domain, completed using reference TRBV19 and TRBJ1-2, is DGGITQSPKYLFRKEGQNVTLSCEQNLNHDAMYWYRQDPGQGLRLIYYSQIVNDFQKGDIAEGYSVSREKKESFPLTVTSAQKNPTAFYLCASSWGDRGLSDYGYTFGSGTRLTVV.

This sequence joins TRBV7-6 and TRBJ2-7; a weak D match, TRBD2 (9 bases). Germline CDR1 is SGHVS and CDR2 is FNYEAQ. V was trimmed by 2 bases and J by 5 bases, leaving 28 bases between them. The length of the CDR3 is 19 residues. CDR3 loop: CASSLTGGRRGLALHEQYF. The CDR3 DNA follows: TGTGCCAGCAGCTTAACAGGGGGGCGCCGGGGACTAGCTCTCCACGAGCAGTACTTC.